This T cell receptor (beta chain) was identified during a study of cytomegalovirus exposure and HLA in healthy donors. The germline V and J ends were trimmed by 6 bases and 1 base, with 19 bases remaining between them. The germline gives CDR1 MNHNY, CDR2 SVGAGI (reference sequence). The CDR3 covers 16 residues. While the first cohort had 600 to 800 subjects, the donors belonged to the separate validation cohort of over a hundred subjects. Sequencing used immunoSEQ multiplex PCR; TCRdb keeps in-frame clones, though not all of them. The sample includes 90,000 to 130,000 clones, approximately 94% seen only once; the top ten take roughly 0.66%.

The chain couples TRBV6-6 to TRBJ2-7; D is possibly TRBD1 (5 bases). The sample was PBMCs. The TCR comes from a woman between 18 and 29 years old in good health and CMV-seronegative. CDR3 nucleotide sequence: TGTGCCAGCAGCCGCCAGCGCAGGGTCGGTTCCTACGAGCAGTACTTC. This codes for CASSRQRRVGSYEQYF.